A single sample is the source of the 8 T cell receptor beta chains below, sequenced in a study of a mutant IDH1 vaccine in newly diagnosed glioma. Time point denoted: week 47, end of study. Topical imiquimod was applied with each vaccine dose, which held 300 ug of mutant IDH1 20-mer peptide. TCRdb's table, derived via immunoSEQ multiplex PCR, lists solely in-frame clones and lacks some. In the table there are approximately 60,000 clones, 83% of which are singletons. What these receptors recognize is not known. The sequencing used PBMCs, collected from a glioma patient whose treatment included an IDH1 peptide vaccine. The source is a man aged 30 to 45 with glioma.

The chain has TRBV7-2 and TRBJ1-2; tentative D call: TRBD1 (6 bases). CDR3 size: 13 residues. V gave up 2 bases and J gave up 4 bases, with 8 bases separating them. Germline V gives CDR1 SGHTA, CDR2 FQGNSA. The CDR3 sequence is CASSLRGTYGYTF. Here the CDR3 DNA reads TGTGCCAGCAGCTTAAGGGGGACCTATGGCTACACCTTC.

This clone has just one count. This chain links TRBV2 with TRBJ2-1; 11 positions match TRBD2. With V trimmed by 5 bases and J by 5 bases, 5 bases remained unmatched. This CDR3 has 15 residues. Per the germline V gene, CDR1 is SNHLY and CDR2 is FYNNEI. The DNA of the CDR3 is TGTGCCAGCAGTCTGGGACTAGCGGATGACAATGAGCAGTTCTTC. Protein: CASSLGLADDNEQFF.

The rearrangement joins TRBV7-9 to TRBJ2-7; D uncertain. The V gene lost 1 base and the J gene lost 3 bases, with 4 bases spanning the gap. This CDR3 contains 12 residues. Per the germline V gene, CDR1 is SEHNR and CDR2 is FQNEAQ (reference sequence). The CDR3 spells CASSLVHYEQYF. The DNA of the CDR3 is TGTGCCAGCAGCTTAGTTCACTACGAGCAGTACTTC. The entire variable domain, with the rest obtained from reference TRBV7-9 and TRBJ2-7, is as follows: DTGVSQNPRHKITKRGQNVTFRCDPISEHNRLYWYRQTLGQGPEFLTYFQNEAQLEKSRLLSDRFSAERPKGSFSTLEIQRTEQGDSAMYLCASSLVHYEQYFGPGTRLTVT.

CDR3 sequence (DNA): TGTGCCAGCAGTACAACAGGGGGCCGGGAGACCCAGTACTTC. Residues: CASSTTGGRETQYF. This chain uses TRBV9 with TRBJ2-5; 9 nucleotides match TRBD1. The V and J ends lost 5 bases and 5 bases, in that order; junction bases with no gene match: 7. There are 14 residues in the CDR3. The germline gives CDR1 SGDLS, CDR2 YYNGEE.

The DNA of the CDR3 is TGTGCCACCAGCAGAGATAAGGGAAATCAGCCCCAGCATTTT. This encodes CATSRDKGNQPQHF. The chain uses TRBV15 and TRBJ1-5; D uncertain. Germline V gene sequence: CDR1 LNHNV, CDR2 YYDKDF (reference sequence). V was trimmed by 0 bases and J by 4 bases, leaving 7 bases between them. The CDR3 length is 14 residues.

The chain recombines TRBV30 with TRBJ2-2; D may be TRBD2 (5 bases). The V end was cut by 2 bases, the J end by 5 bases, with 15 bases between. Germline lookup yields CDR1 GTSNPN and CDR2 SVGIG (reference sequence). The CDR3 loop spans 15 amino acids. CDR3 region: CAWSLGSGVTGELFF. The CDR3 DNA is TGTGCCTGGAGTCTGGGGAGTGGGGTGACCGGGGAGCTGTTTTTT. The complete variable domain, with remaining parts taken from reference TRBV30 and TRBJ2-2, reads SQTIHQWPATLVQPVGSPLSLECTVEGTSNPNLYWYRQAAGRGLQLLFYSVGIGQISSEVPQNLSASRPQDRQFILSSKKLLLSDSGFYLCAWSLGSGVTGELFFGEGSRLTVL.

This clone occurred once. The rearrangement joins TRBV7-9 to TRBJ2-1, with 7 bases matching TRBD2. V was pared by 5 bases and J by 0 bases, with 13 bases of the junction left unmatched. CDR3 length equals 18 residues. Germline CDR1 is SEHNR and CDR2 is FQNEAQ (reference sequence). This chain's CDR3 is CASSPLAPSELSYNEQFF. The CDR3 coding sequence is TGTGCCAGCAGCCCACTAGCGCCTTCAGAGCTCTCCTACAATGAGCAGTTCTTC.

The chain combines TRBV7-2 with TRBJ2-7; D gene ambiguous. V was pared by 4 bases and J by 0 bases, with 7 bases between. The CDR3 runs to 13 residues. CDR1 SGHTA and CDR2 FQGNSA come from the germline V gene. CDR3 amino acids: CASSSGNSYEQYF. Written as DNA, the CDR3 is TGTGCCAGCAGCTCCGGAAACTCCTACGAGCAGTACTTC.